These 25 T cell receptor beta chains came from one sample sequenced in a study of OX40 agonist ivuxolimab in advanced cancers. The protocol was immunoSEQ multiplex PCR, while the TCRdb copy is restricted to in-frame clones and leaves out a portion. The sample has 65,000 to 95,000 clones, around four fifths seen once; the top ten hold less than 0.85%. The source material was CD4+ or CD8+ T cells sorted from blood, sampled in a trial of the OX40 agonist ivuxolimab. These receptors were collected from an adult with an advanced solid tumor such as melanoma, head and neck, liver or kidney cancer.

The rearrangement joins TRBV27 to TRBJ2-2; 9 nucleotides line up with TRBD2. V shed 7 bases and J 4 bases; nucleotides not matched to a gene: 16. The germline CDR1 and CDR2 sequences are MNHEY and SMNVEV (reference sequence). The CDR3 is 18 residues long. CDR3 residues: CASIKVAGAPGGTGELFF. CDR3 sequence (DNA): TGTGCCAGCATCAAGGTAGCGGGGGCCCCCGGGGGCACCGGGGAGCTGTTTTTT.

This clone is a singleton in its sample. This sequence joins TRBV4-1 and TRBJ1-2, with 8 bases lining up with TRBD1. This CDR3 comprises 14 residues. V lost 10 bases and J lost 4; bases outside the gene matches: 11. Germline values: CDR1 MGHRA, CDR2 YSYEKL. DNA for the CDR3: TGCGCCACCAGGGGGCCGGGGGCACTCTATGGCTACACCTTC. Amino acid sequence: CATRGPGALYGYTF.

The chain links TRBV12-5 to TRBJ2-1, with TRBD2 as a possible D gene (5 bases). CDR3 length equals 13 residues. The V end lost 1 base, the J end lost 7 bases, and 8 bases lay between the germline ends. Germline V lookup: CDR1 LGHNT, CDR2 FRNRAP. The CDR3 DNA sequence: TGTGCTAGTGGTTTGGGCCTAGCAAATGAGCAGTTCTTC. It encodes CASGLGLANEQFF.

The rearrangement links TRBV5-8 to TRBJ2-3; 7 nucleotides match TRBD1. CDR1 is SGHTS, CDR2 YDEGEE, per germline. This CDR3 is 17 amino acids long. V lost 4 bases to trimming and J lost 3 bases; unmatched junction nucleotides: 14. The CDR3 region is CASSTDRISLKTDTQYF. DNA of the CDR3: TGTGCCAGCAGCACGGACAGGATAAGTCTAAAGACAGATACGCAGTATTTT.

The chain couples TRBV4-3 to TRBJ2-7, with TRBD2 identical over 8 bases. V lost 4 bases to trimming and J lost 4 bases; unmatched junction nucleotides: 18. CDR3 size: 18 residues. Looked up from germline, CDR1 is LGHNA and CDR2 is YSLEER. This chain's CDR3 is CASSPPDKRAGVIYEQYF. The DNA for the CDR3 is TGCGCCAGCAGCCCCCCCGATAAGAGAGCGGGAGTAATATACGAGCAGTACTTC.

J is TRBJ2-5 and V is TRBV7-2; TRBD2 matches 13 bases. V dropped 9 bases and J dropped 4; count of bases not matched to a gene: 5. Germline CDR1 SGHTA, CDR2 FQGNSA. The CDR3 totals 14 residues. The DNA of the CDR3 is TGTGCCAGAACTAGCGGGAGGGCCGTAGAGACCCAGTACTTC. Translation: CARTSGRAVETQYF. The whole variable domain, filled in from reference TRBV7-2 and TRBJ2-5, reads GAGVSQSPSNKVTEKGKDVELRCDPISGHTALYWYRQSLGQGLEFLIYFQGNSAPDKSGLPSDRFSAERTGGSVSTLTIQRTQQEDSAVYLCARTSGRAVETQYFGPGTRLLVL.

This clone was recorded a few times. This chain joins TRBV11-2 and TRBJ2-4; D perhaps matches TRBD1 (5 bases). There are 11 residues in the CDR3. V was shortened by 4 bases and J by 9 bases, with 7 bases between the two germline ends. Germline CDR1 SGHAT, CDR2 FQNNGV. This CDR3 is CASSSTAIQYF. As DNA, the CDR3 is TGTGCCAGCAGCTCGACAGCCATTCAGTACTTC.

The chain combines TRBV5-1 with TRBJ1-4; a possible D gene is TRBD1 (5 bases). The germline V and J ends were trimmed by 4 bases and 7 bases, with 17 bases remaining between them. Germline V gene data show CDR1 as SGHRS and CDR2 as YFSETQ. The CDR3 extends over 15 amino acids. The CDR3 here is CASSPQGTQGEKLFF. The CDR3 bases are TGCGCCAGCAGCCCCCAAGGGACTCAGGGTGAAAAACTGTTTTTT.

The J gene is TRBJ1-1, the V gene TRBV6-1; D is perhaps TRBD1 (6 bases). CDR1 and CDR2 from the germline V gene are MNHNS and SASEGT. V lost 5 bases and J lost 7, with 11 bases in between. The CDR3 loop spans 12 amino acids. The CDR3 region is CASSTQGREAFF. DNA of the CDR3: TGTGCCAGCAGTACGCAGGGGCGTGAAGCTTTCTTT.

The chain carries TRBV30 and TRBJ2-3, with 11 bases lining up with TRBD1. The CDR3 covers 16 residues. CDR1 and CDR2 from the germline V gene are GTSNPN and SVGIG (reference sequence). Germline trimming cut 3 bases from V and 2 bases from J; bases unmatched to any gene: 7. The CDR3 loop is CAWRSGQGAFTDTQYF. In nucleotides, the CDR3 is TGTGCCTGGAGATCAGGACAGGGGGCTTTCACAGATACGCAGTATTTT.

The chain links TRBV7-2 to TRBJ2-3; D gene unclear. The CDR3 spans 15 residues. V dropped 2 bases and J dropped 6 bases, with 15 bases sitting between them. Germline V gives CDR1 SGHTA, CDR2 FQGNSA. The DNA for the CDR3 is TGTGCCAGCAGCTTAACGTATGGGAAGTCGGATACGCAGTATTTT. Residues: CASSLTYGKSDTQYF. Complete variable domain (other parts from reference TRBV7-2 and TRBJ2-3): GAGVSQSPSNKVTEKGKDVELRCDPISGHTALYWYRQSLGQGLEFLIYFQGNSAPDKSGLPSDRFSAERTGGSVSTLTIQRTQQEDSAVYLCASSLTYGKSDTQYFGPGTRLTVL.

The chain joins TRBV11-1 to TRBJ2-1; 9 bases fit TRBD1. Trimming cost V 5 bases and J 3 bases; bases outside gene matches: 5. The CDR3 spans 15 residues. CDR1 and CDR2 from the germline V gene are SGHAT and FQDESV (reference sequence). CDR3 loop: CASSPGQGFYNEQFF. The CDR3 coding sequence is TGTGCCAGCAGCCCGGGACAGGGATTCTACAATGAGCAGTTCTTC.

The rearrangement uses TRBV28 and TRBJ1-4; TRBD1 matches at 8 bases. The CDR3 runs to 13 residues. Germline V CDR1 and CDR2: MDHEN, SYDVKM. V trimming: 6 bases; J trimming: 8 bases; junction bases outside the gene matches: 5. The CDR3 sequence is CASSTNRGEKLFF. The CDR3 DNA follows: TGTGCCAGCAGCACGAACAGGGGGGAAAAACTGTTTTTT.

This chain links TRBV6-5 with TRBJ2-7; D tentatively reads TRBD1 or TRBD2 (6 bases each). Germline V gene data show CDR1 as MNHEY and CDR2 as SVGAGI. The CDR3 covers 11 residues. The germline V and J ends were trimmed by 5 bases and 7 bases, with 9 bases remaining between them. CDR3 amino acids: CASSVGGEQYF. The CDR3, as DNA: TGTGCCAGCAGTGTAGGGGGGGAGCAGTACTTC.

The chain is built from TRBV28 and TRBJ1-4, with TRBD1 matching 9 bases. With V trimmed by 5 bases and J by 6 bases, 4 bases remained unmatched. Germline CDR1 MDHEN, CDR2 SYDVKM. The CDR3 loop spans 14 amino acids. CDR3 in DNA: TGTGCCAGCAGTGAACAGGGGGCTGATGAAAAACTGTTTTTT. Protein sequence: CASSEQGADEKLFF.

The table lists this clone with many counts. The chain combines TRBV6-1 with TRBJ1-5; D is ambiguous. Deletions cut 1 base from V and 7 bases from J, with 11 bases between. Germline V CDR1 and CDR2: MNHNS, SASEGT. CDR3 length equals 14 residues. The CDR3 bases are TGTGCCAGCAGTGAAGTGAGATCCGGGCAGCCCCAGCATTTT. Its protein product is CASSEVRSGQPQHF.

The rearrangement joins TRBV7-9 to TRBJ2-3; D gene uncertain. Germline assignment: CDR1 SEHNR and CDR2 FQNEAQ (reference sequence). The CDR3 has 11 amino acids. CDR3 sequence: CQIADRDTQYF. CDR3 coding DNA: TGTCAGATCGCCGACCGGGATACGCAGTATTTT.

This chain connects TRBV6-5 to TRBJ2-7, with a possible D match to TRBD1 (6 bases). Germline V gives CDR1 MNHEY, CDR2 SVGAGI. The CDR3 sequence is 13 residues long. Trimming stripped 5 bases from V and 6 bases from J, with 14 bases between. The CDR3 DNA sequence: TGTGCCAGCAGTACTCGTTGGGACACCGAGCAGTACTTC. This encodes CASSTRWDTEQYF.

J is TRBJ1-2 and V is TRBV5-6; D is uncertain. V was pared by 3 bases and J by 5 bases, with 17 bases between. CDR3 length equals 15 residues. Germline-derived CDR1 and CDR2 are SGHDT and YYEEEE. The CDR3 reads CASSYTPRPTYGYTF. The CDR3 DNA follows: TGTGCCAGCAGCTATACCCCGAGGCCTACTTATGGCTACACCTTC. Variable domain in full (rest from reference TRBV5-6 and TRBJ1-2): DAGVTQSPTHLIKTRGQQVTLRCSPKSGHDTVSWYQQALGQGPQFIFQYYEEEERQRGNFPDRFSGHQFPNYSSELNVNALLLGDSALYLCASSYTPRPTYGYTFGSGTRLTVV.

V usage is TRBV4-3 and J usage is TRBJ1-1; 8 nucleotides match TRBD1. The CDR3 consists of 16 residues. Germline values: CDR1 LGHNA, CDR2 YSLEER. Trimming removed 0 bases from V and 4 bases from J; junction bases left unmatched: 7. CDR3 DNA sequence: TGCGCCAGCAGCCAAGATCCCCAGGGGGCGATCACTGAAGCTTTCTTT. The encoded protein is CASSQDPQGAITEAFF.

V usage is TRBV2 and J usage is TRBJ1-1, with 7 bases matching TRBD1. Looked up from germline, CDR1 is SNHLY and CDR2 is FYNNEI. CDR3 length: 17 amino acids. Losses at the gene ends were 8 bases for V and 0 bases for J; bases not matched to a gene: 15. In DNA, the CDR3 is TGTGCCAGCCTCTCGACAGGGCTCTTGTCTATGAACACTGAAGCTTTCTTT. Its protein product is CASLSTGLLSMNTEAFF.

The V call is TRBV28, the J call TRBJ2-7; 9 bases are shared with TRBD1. The junction had 8 bases not matched to a gene; V was cut back by 2 bases and J by 6 bases. CDR1 is MDHEN, CDR2 SYDVKM, per germline. CDR3 size: 15 residues. DNA of the CDR3: TGTGCCAGCAGTTTAGGGGGGACAGGGCAGGGCGAGCAGTACTTC. This translates into CASSLGGTGQGEQYF.

This chain joins TRBV30 and TRBJ2-5; D may be TRBD1 (7 bases). V lost 4 bases and J 5 bases, leaving 20 bases between the germline ends. Per germline, CDR1 GTSNPN and CDR2 SVGIG (reference sequence). This CDR3 region has 15 residues. The CDR3 region has the DNA TGTGCCTGGAACCGGGGAGGACTACAGGGGGAGACCCAGTACTTC. It codes for CAWNRGGLQGETQYF.

This clone appeared a single time. This chain joins TRBV28 and TRBJ1-2; TRBD1 aligns across 8 bases. Trimming removed 4 bases from V and 13 bases from J; junction bases left unmatched: 14. This CDR3 comprises 14 residues. Per the germline V gene, CDR1 is MDHEN and CDR2 is SYDVKM. Written as DNA, the CDR3 is TGTGCCAGCAGTTCCGGCCAGGGGGCAGAATCGAGCACCTTC. Encoded protein: CASSSGQGAESSTF.

The rearrangement links TRBV7-9 to TRBJ2-7; D may be TRBD1 (6 bases). V was pared by 3 bases and J by 7 bases, with 10 bases between. Per germline, CDR1 SEHNR and CDR2 FQNEAQ (reference sequence). This CDR3 is built from 12 residues. The CDR3 loop is CASSFVGQEQYF. CDR3 nucleotides: TGTGCCAGCAGCTTTGTTGGACAGGAGCAGTACTTC.